Sequencing of this TCR beta chain was carried out in a study of blood T cell repertoires in COVID-19 (dated by TCRdb to about 2020). Background for the entire study: Collaborator samples came from the United States, Italy and Spain and covered acute and convalescent phases of COVID-19. The material from the prospective study consisted of cDNA or gDNA derived from T cells, B-cell-depleted T cells, or PBMCs. Subjects who had been exposed to COVID-19, were actively infected with it, or had recovered from it provided the deeply sampled blood TCRbeta repertoires that made up the dataset. A freely available public database, intended as a resource for researchers studying the immune response to SARS-CoV-2, is where the repertoires were released. Samples came from the ongoing ImmuneRACE study (first 160 participants) plus 1,254 subjects from 6 global collaborators. Nearly every sample came with metadata listing a de-identified subject ID, COVID-19 status, age in years and sex. Where HLA class I and class II types were available, the types were taken from metadata supplied by the sample provider, not from assay-based typing. Study-level results and caveats: The amount of clinical and demographic metadata varied by source and participant and was provided uncurated.

The immunoSEQ Assay, a bias-controlled multiplex PCR, was used to amplify TCRbeta CDR3 regions from genomic DNA. The authors' pipeline ran thus. Nucleated cell counts per sample were estimated from amplification of reference gene primers within the assay. To quantify the absolute abundance of each unique TCRbeta CDR3 rearrangement, sequence reads were collapsed and filtered. Productive Simpson clonality was computed per sample as the square root of Simpson's diversity index over productive rearrangements. TCRdb limited this immuneACCESS table to in-frame rearrangements with V and J called. A share of clones is missing; checked studies link under half to unresolved V genes, and the rest is unexplained. That table supplies the V and J calls and clone size; D and trimming were determined from the DNA. The sample has over 130,000 clones on record, 87% of them singletons. The biggest ten clones account for about 4.2% of the sample.

Whole blood was collected in K2EDTA tubes by collaborating institutions according to the institutions' own protocols. For TCRbeta analysis, collaborator samples were shipped as frozen whole blood, as isolated PBMCs, or as DNA extracted from either sample type. V is clipped by 5 bases and J by 4 bases, and the sequence between their germline boundaries is 18 bases long. CDR1 and CDR2 were assigned from the germline V gene as MNHEY and SVGEGT. The CDR3 measures 17 amino acids from cysteine to phenylalanine. The CDR3 DNA has 51 bases and is translated from base 1. Worth noting for this clone: What antigen it recognizes has not been identified. The input lacks base qualities; no much larger clone sits a single base away.

The chain is encoded by TRBV6-2 or TRBV6-3 joined to TRBJ1-6, with a weak D call of TRBD1 (6 bases match). Material: peripheral blood. The clonotype was recovered from a woman aged 55-69 years with active or convalescent COVID-19. This receptor carries the CDR3 CASSPDRRPPYNSPLHF. In nucleotide form, the sequence is TGTGCCAGCAGTCCAGACAGGCGCCCGCCATATAATTCACCCCTCCACTTT.